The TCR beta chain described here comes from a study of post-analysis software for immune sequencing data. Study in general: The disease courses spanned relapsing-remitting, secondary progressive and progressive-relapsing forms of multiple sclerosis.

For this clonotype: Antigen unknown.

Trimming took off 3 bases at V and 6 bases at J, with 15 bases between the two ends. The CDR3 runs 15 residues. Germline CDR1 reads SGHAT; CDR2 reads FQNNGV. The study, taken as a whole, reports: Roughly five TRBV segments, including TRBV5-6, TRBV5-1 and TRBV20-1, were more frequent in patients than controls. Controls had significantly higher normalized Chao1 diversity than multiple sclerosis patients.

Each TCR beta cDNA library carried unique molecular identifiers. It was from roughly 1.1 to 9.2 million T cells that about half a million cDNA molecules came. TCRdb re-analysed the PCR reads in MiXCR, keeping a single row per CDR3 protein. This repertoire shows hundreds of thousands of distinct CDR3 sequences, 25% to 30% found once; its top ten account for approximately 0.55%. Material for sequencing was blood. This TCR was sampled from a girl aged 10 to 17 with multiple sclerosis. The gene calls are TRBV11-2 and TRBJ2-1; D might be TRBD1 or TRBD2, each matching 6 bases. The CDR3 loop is CASSFGTGAGNEQFF. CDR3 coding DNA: TGTGCCAGCAGCTTCGGTACGGGGGCCGGCAATGAGCAGTTCTTC.